This T cell receptor beta chain was obtained from a study of cytomegalovirus exposure and HLA in healthy donors. Comment on this clone: As yet, its antigen is unknown.

Primers included in the PCR were 60 Vbeta and 13 Jbeta primers. Profiling relied on immunoSEQ multiplex PCR, and the TCRdb table lists in-frame clones only, not all of them. Of around 130,000 clones detected, 77% appear once; the ten largest clones hold 0.94%. Notes on the study in general: It was likely that a cluster of highly shared sequence variants was a sequencing artifact. Whilst most TCR sequences proved rare, a subset of public TCRs occurred across many donors.

This CDR3 contains 13 residues. V was clipped by 0 bases and J by 7 bases, with 7 bases between them. Germline V gene data show CDR1 as SGHDN and CDR2 as FVKESK. The genes are TRBV14 and TRBJ2-1, with unresolved D. Sequenced material: PBMCs. The source of this sequence is a woman aged 60-75 years in good health and CMV-seronegative. CDR3 loop: CASSQDRRNEQFF. The CDR3 coding sequence is TGTGCCAGCAGCCAAGATAGGCGGAATGAGCAGTTCTTC.